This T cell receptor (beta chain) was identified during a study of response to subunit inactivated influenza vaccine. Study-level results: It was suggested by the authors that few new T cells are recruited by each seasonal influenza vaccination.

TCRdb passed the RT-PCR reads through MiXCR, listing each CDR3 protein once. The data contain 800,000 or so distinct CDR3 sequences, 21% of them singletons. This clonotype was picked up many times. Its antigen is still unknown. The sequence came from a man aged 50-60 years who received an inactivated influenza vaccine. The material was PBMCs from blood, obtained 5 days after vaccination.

CDR3 bases: TGTGCCAGCAGTTCCTCCAGCTCCTACGAGCAGTACTTC. Protein: CASSSSSSYEQYF. The genes are TRBV12-3 or TRBV12-4 and TRBJ2-7; D is ambiguous. Trimming left V 4 bases short and J 0 bases short, with 7 bases between. CDR3 length equals 13 residues.